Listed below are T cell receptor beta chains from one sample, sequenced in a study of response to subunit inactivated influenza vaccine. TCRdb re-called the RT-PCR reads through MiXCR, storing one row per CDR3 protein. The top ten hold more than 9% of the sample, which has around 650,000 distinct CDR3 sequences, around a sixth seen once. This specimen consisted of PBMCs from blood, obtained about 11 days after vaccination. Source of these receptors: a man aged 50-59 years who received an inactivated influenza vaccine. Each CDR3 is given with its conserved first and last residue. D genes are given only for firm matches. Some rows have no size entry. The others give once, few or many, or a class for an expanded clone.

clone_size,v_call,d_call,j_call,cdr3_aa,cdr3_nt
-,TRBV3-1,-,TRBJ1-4,CASSQDLLESAREKLFF,TGTGCCAGCAGCCAAGATCTTTTGGAGTCGGCACGTGAAAAACTGTTTTTT
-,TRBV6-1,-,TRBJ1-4,CASSELGGPIAEKLFF,TGTGCCAGCAGTGAACTGGGGGGCCCCATAGCTGAAAAACTGTTTTTT
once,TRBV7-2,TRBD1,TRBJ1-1,CASIAGTGGTEAFF,TGTGCCAGCATCGCCGGGACAGGGGGCACTGAAGCTTTCTTT
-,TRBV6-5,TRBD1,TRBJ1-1,CASSYRFPLQGDTEAFF,TGTGCCAGCAGTTACCGTTTCCCACTACAGGGGGACACTGAAGCTTTCTTT
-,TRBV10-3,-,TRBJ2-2,CAISVVVANTGELFF,TGTGCCATCAGTGTCGTAGTGGCGAACACCGGGGAGCTGTTTTTT
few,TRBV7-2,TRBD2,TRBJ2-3,CASSFGGGKSTDTQYF,TGTGCCAGCAGCTTCGGCGGGGGGAAGAGCACAGATACGCAGTATTTT
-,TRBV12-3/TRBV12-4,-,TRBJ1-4,CASSLEGRNEKLFF,TGTGCCAGCAGTTTAGAGGGAAGAAATGAAAAACTGTTTTTT
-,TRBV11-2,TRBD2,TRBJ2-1,CASSLRWAGDYNEQFF,TGTGCCAGCAGCCTGCGATGGGCGGGAGACTACAATGAGCAGTTCTTC
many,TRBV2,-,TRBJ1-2,CARENRDAPSGYTF,TGTGCCAGAGAAAACCGGGACGCGCCCTCGGGCTACACCTTC
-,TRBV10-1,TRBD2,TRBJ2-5,CASSARLAETQYF,TGCGCCAGCAGTGCGAGACTAGCGGAGACCCAGTACTTC
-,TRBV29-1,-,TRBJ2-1,CSVEGRNNEQFF,TGCAGCGTTGAAGGAAGGAACAATGAGCAGTTCTTC
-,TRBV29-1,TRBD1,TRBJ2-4,CSVSEGQGKNIQYF,TGCAGCGTCTCAGAGGGACAGGGCAAAAACATTCAGTACTTC
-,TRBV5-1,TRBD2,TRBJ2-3,CASSSQSGGRTDTQYF,TGCGCCAGCAGTTCCCAAAGCGGGGGGCGCACAGATACGCAGTATTTT
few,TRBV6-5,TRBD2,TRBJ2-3,CASSYSQRGGVDTQYF,TGTGCCAGCAGTTATAGCCAGCGGGGGGGCGTAGATACGCAGTATTTT
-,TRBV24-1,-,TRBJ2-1,CATSDYGLASNEQFF,TGTGCCACCAGTGATTACGGGCTAGCGTCGAATGAGCAGTTCTTC
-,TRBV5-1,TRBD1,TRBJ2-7,CASNLGQGDYEQYF,TGCGCCAGCAACCTCGGACAGGGTGACTACGAGCAGTACTTC
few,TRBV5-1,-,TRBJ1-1,CASRNIGGIEAFF,TGCGCCAGCAGAAACATCGGAGGGATTGAAGCTTTCTTT
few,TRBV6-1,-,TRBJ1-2,CASSRPSPTYYGYTF,TGTGCCAGCAGCCGTCCCTCACCGACTTACTATGGCTACACCTTC
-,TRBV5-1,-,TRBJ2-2,CASSLAEATLGELFF,TGCGCCAGCAGCTTGGCCGAAGCGACACTCGGGGAGCTGTTTTTT
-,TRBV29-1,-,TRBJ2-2,CSVGEGGSTGDLFF,TGCAGCGTTGGAGAGGGGGGTTCCACCGGGGACCTGTTTTTT
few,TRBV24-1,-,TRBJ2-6,CATAASGANVLTF,TGTGCCACCGCCGCTTCGGGGGCCAACGTCCTGACTTTC
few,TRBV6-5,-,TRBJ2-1,CASSYSGQSYNEQFF,TGTGCCAGCAGTTACTCGGGGCAGAGCTACAATGAGCAGTTCTTC
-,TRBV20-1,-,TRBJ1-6,CSANRGRNYNSPLHF,TGCAGTGCTAACCGCGGACGGAACTATAATTCACCCCTCCACTTT
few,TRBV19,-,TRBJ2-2,CASSIAGAGTGELFF,TGTGCCAGTAGTATCGCGGGGGCGGGGACCGGGGAGCTGTTTTTT
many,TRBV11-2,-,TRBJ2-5,CASSFLPGWGSQETQYF,TGTGCCAGCAGCTTTCTCCCGGGGTGGGGGTCGCAAGAGACCCAGTACTTC
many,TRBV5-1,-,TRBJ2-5,CASSLANQGGRETQYF,TGCGCCAGCAGCTTGGCCAACCAGGGAGGTCGGGAGACCCAGTACTTC
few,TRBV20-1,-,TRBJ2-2,CSASSRPTGELFF,TGCAGTGCTAGCTCTAGGCCCACCGGGGAGCTGTTTTTT
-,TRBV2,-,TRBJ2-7,CASREQYEQYF,TGTGCCAGCAGGGAACAGTACGAGCAGTACTTC
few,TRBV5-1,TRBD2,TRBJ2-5,CASSHTSGGTQETQYF,TGCGCCAGCAGCCATACTAGCGGGGGGACACAAGAGACCCAGTACTTC
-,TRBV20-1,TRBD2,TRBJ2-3,CSAVSGRSTDTQYF,TGCAGTGCCGTTAGCGGGAGAAGCACAGATACGCAGTATTTT
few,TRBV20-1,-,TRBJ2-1,CKFQRSYNEQFF,TGCAAATTCCAGAGGTCGTACAATGAGCAGTTCTTC
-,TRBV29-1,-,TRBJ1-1,CSVGTASGGTEAFF,TGCAGCGTCGGGACGGCGAGCGGGGGGACTGAAGCTTTCTTT
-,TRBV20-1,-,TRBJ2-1,CSAREGSVNEQFF,TGCAGTGCTAGAGAGGGGAGTGTCAATGAGCAGTTCTTC
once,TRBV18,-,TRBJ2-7,CASSPASGTYEQYF,TGTGCCAGCTCACCCGCGTCAGGGACATACGAGCAGTACTTC
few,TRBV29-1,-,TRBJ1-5,CSVGWVGQPQHF,TGCAGCGTTGGGTGGGTCGGCCAGCCCCAGCATTTT
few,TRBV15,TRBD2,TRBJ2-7,CATSRERLAGAGEQYF,TGTGCCACCAGCAGAGAACGACTAGCGGGAGCTGGGGAGCAGTACTTC
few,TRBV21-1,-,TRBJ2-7,CASSKGQGAVEQYF,TGTGCCAGCAGCAAAGGGCAGGGGGCGGTTGAGCAGTACTTC
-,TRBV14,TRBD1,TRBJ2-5,CASSRFRGETQYF,TGTGCCAGCAGCCGATTCAGGGGGGAGACCCAGTACTTC
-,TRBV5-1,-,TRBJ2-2,CASSFSGGSDTGELFF,TGCGCCAGCAGCTTTTCGGGCGGGTCGGACACCGGGGAGCTGTTTTTT
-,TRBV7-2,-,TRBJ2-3,CASSLAGETRTQYF,TGTGCCAGCAGCTTAGCGGGGGAGACTAGGACGCAGTATTTT
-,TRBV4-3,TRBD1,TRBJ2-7,CASSQLSQGQGYEQYF,TGCGCCAGCAGCCAACTTTCGCAGGGACAGGGCTACGAGCAGTACTTC
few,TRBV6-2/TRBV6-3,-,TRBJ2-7,CASSYGSNYEQYF,TGTGCCAGCAGTTACGGGTCGAACTACGAGCAGTACTTC
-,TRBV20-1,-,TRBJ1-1,CSARRDTEAFF,TGCAGTGCTAGACGGGACACTGAAGCTTTCTTT
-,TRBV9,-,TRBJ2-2,CASSVVGTTNTGELFF,TGTGCCAGCAGCGTAGTTGGCACGACGAACACCGGGGAGCTGTTTTTT
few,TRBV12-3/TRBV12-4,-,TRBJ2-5,CASSFGVTETQYF,TGTGCCAGCAGTTTTGGGGTGACGGAGACCCAGTACTTC
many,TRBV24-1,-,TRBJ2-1,CATSDPDGVGEQFF,TGTGCCACCAGTGACCCGGACGGGGTAGGTGAGCAGTTCTTC
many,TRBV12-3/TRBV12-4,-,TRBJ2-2,CASSPTWAGELFF,TGTGCCAGCAGTCCAACCTGGGCCGGGGAGCTGTTTTTT
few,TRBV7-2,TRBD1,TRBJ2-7,CASSSMDRLGNEQYF,TGTGCCAGCAGCTCCATGGACAGGTTGGGCAACGAGCAGTACTTC
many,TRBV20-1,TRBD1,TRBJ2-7,CSASGTGGEQYF,TGCAGTGCTTCCGGGACAGGGGGCGAGCAGTACTTC
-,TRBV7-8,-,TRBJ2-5,CASSLEGLGSWVTQYF,TGTGCCAGCAGCTTAGAAGGGTTGGGCTCTTGGGTGACCCAGTACTTC
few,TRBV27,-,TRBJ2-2,CASSLSGAHYGELFF,TGTGCCAGCAGTTTGTCCGGGGCTCACTACGGGGAGCTGTTTTTT
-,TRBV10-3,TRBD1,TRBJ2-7,CAISEGQGTYEQYF,TGTGCCATCAGTGAGGGACAGGGGACCTACGAGCAGTACTTC
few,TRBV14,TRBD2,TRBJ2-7,CASSLAGLLNEQYF,TGTGCCAGCAGCCTAGCGGGATTATTGAACGAGCAGTACTTC
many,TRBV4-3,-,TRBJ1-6,CASSQDGHLPNSPLHF,TGCGCCAGCAGCCAAGATGGACACCTTCCCAATTCACCCCTCCACTTT